The table lists the clone carrying this TCR beta chain with a count of one. Its specificity is not known. This record belongs to a study of OX40 agonist ivuxolimab in advanced cancers. Across the study: The patients got ivuxolimab, which is an agonistic anti-OX40 (CD134) antibody.

Using immunoSEQ multiplex PCR, the repertoire was profiled, and TCRdb retains in-frame clones only, with some absent. The top ten hold 0.45% to 0.6% of the sample, which has some 66,000 clones, around 88% seen once. Overall study results and limits: At 0.1-3.0 mg/kg, partial responders had clonal expansion among the lowest observed. Among T cells, CD8+ cells averaged more expanded clones than CD4+ cells.

This CDR3 has 15 amino acids. V was shortened by 2 bases and J by 1 base, with 9 bases between the two germline ends. The germline CDR1 and CDR2 sequences are MNHEY and SVGAGI. This TCR came from an adult with an advanced solid tumor such as melanoma, head and neck, liver or kidney cancer. V and J are TRBV6-5 and TRBJ2-1, with D hard to call. The starting material was CD4+ or CD8+ T cells sorted from blood, obtained in a trial of the OX40 agonist ivuxolimab. The CDR3 DNA reads as TGTGCCAGCAGTTACCGCGCGCCTTCCTACAATGAGCAGTTCTTC. This sequence encodes CASSYRAPSYNEQFF.